The entry below gives a single T cell receptor beta chain sequence along with its context. CDR1 LNHDA and CDR2 SQIVND come from the germline V gene (reference sequence). The CDR3 extends over 15 amino acids. V was trimmed by 1 base and J by 12 bases, leaving 19 bases between them. Per the original methods: For nucleated cells, counts were estimated from reference gene primer amplification. Repertoires were generated with immunoSEQ multiplex PCR, while TCRdb's copy carries only in-frame clones and drops some. The D gene and trimming were derived from the DNA, and the V and J assignments and clone size from that table. The profile shows a few hundred thousand clones, more than 70% of them singletons. This specimen belongs to a study of blood T cell repertoires in COVID-19. As for the study in general: PBMCs, B-cell-depleted T cells, or T cells provided the cDNA or gDNA that made up the material.

The receptor was isolated from a middle-aged woman who had recovered from COVID-19. This chain joins TRBV19 and TRBJ2-1; tentative D call: TRBD2 (7 bases). What was sequenced was peripheral blood. This CDR3 reads CASSIGGGTSNRQFF. The CDR3, as DNA: TGTGCCAGTAGTATAGGGGGGGGCACCTCCAATCGGCAGTTCTTC.